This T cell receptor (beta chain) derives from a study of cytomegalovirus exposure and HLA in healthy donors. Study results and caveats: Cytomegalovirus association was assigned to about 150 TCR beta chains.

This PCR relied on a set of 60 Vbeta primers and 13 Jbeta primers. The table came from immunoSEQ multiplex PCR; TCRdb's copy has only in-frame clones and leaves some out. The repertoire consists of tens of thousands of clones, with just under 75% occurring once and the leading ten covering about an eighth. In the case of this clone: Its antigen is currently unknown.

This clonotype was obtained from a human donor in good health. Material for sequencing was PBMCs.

The CDR3 DNA reads TGTGCCAGCAGTCTTTCCTACGAGCAGTACTTC. Translating it yields CASSLSYEQYF. The V gene is TRBV27, the J gene TRBJ2-7; D remains ambiguous. Trimming left V 5 bases short and J 1 base short, with 3 bases between. The CDR3 sequence is 11 residues long. Germline loops: CDR1 MNHEY, CDR2 SMNVEV (reference sequence).